Below, one TCR beta chain is given with its context. These data belong to a study of blood T cell repertoires in COVID-19. The wider study: Samples taken during acute and convalescent COVID-19 were collected in the United States, Italy and Spain. T cells, B-cell-depleted T cells, or PBMCs provided the cDNA or gDNA that served as material.

Source study methods: Using reference gene primer amplification, nucleated cell counts were estimated. Clones were sequenced by immunoSEQ multiplex PCR, and TCRdb holds only the in-frame ones, with some missing. V, J and clone size were drawn from that table, and D and trimming were deduced from the DNA. In the table there are about 39,000 clones, approximately 89% of which are singletons. Sample: peripheral blood. The origin of this receptor is a man in his fifties or sixties with active COVID-19.

CDR3 sequence reads: CASSQTQGNIQYF. CDR3 DNA: TGTGCCAGCAGCCAGACACAGGGGAACATTCAGTACTTC. The rearrangement links TRBV4-2 to TRBJ2-4; 7 bases map to TRBD1. V lost 3 bases and J lost 7; bases outside the gene matches: 3. The germline V gene encodes CDR1 LGHNA and CDR2 YNFKEQ. The CDR3 consists of 13 residues.